These 27 T cell receptor beta chains came from one sample sequenced in a study of immune evolution from preneoplasia to lung adenocarcinoma. The protocol was immunoSEQ multiplex PCR, while the TCRdb copy is restricted to in-frame clones and leaves out a portion. The sample carries over 30,000 clones, 74% recorded once. The sample was FFPE invasive lung adenocarcinoma tissue. The receptors here all came from a person aged 55 to 70 with lung adenocarcinoma.

This chain joins TRBV5-1 and TRBJ2-7; 13 bases map to TRBD2. V gave up 3 bases and J gave up 4 bases; unmatched junction bases: 4. CDR3 length: 15 residues. The V gene's germline CDR1 is SGHRS and CDR2 YFSETQ. The CDR3: CASSWTSGSTYEQYF. The CDR3 DNA follows: TGCGCCAGCAGCTGGACTAGCGGGAGTACGTACGAGCAGTACTTC.

The V gene is TRBV27, the J gene TRBJ1-2; unclear D gene. The V gene's germline CDR1 is MNHEY and CDR2 SMNVEV (reference sequence). This CDR3 comprises 15 residues. Trimming shortened V by 5 bases and J by 4 bases, and 17 bases separated the two germline ends. The CDR3 reads CASSLSILYVYGYTF. The CDR3 DNA follows: TGTGCCAGCAGTCTCTCCATCCTTTACGTCTATGGCTACACCTTC.

The chain links TRBV28 to TRBJ1-5, with D unclear. The CDR3 sequence is 17 residues long. Germline CDR1 and CDR2: MDHEN and SYDVKM. V dropped 7 bases and J dropped 7 bases, with 26 bases sitting between them. The CDR3 loop is CASTSHPLTPLGQPQHF. In DNA form, the CDR3 reads TGTGCCAGCACCTCCCACCCACTCACCCCCTTGGGGCAGCCCCAGCATTTT. The full variable domain, completed using reference TRBV28 and TRBJ1-5, is DVKVTQSSRYLVKRTGEKVFLECVQDMDHENMFWYRQDPGLGLRLIYFSYDVKMKEKGDIPEGYSVSREKKERFSLILESASTNQTSMYLCASTSHPLTPLGQPQHFGDGTRLSIL.

The V gene is TRBV5-1, the J gene TRBJ2-5; D gene uncertain. The germline V gene encodes CDR1 SGHRS and CDR2 YFSETQ. CDR3 length: 14 amino acids. With 3 bases removed from V and 0 bases from J, the gap between germline ends came to 9 bases. This CDR3 reads CASSSTGNQETQYF. Written as DNA, the CDR3 is TGCGCCAGCAGCTCCACTGGCAACCAAGAGACCCAGTACTTC.

The J gene is TRBJ2-7, the V gene TRBV25-1; TRBD1 might be the D (5 bases). Trimming cost V 5 bases and J 5 bases, with 13 bases left between them. Germline V lookup: CDR1 MGHDK, CDR2 SYGVNS. The CDR3 runs 13 residues. The CDR3 loop reads CASSRAGLHEQYF. For the CDR3, the DNA is TGTGCCAGCAGTCGGGCAGGGCTGCACGAGCAGTACTTC.

Points on this clone: The junction departs from germline at one end; a sequencing error may be responsible. Other nucleotide sequences from this sample produce the same CDR3. The gene calls are TRBV9 and TRBJ1-1; no reliable D call. Germline V gene lookup returns CDR1 SGDLS and CDR2 YYNGEE. The CDR3 spans 12 residues. In DNA form, the CDR3 reads TGTGCTAGCAGCGGATCGAACACTGAAGCTTTCTTT. Protein product: CASSGSNTEAFF.

CDR3 sequence (DNA): TGTGCCTGGAGTGGGACAGATAATGAAAAACTGTTTTTT. It encodes CAWSGTDNEKLFF. The chain carries TRBV30 and TRBJ1-4; a possible D gene is TRBD1 (6 bases). Germline lookup yields CDR1 GTSNPN and CDR2 SVGIG (reference sequence). The ends were cut back, 1 base at V and 4 bases at J, with 7 bases in the middle. The CDR3 totals 13 residues.

The V call is TRBV5-1, the J call TRBJ2-7; 7 nucleotides agree with TRBD1. The CDR3 has 14 residues. V gave up 4 bases and J gave up 3 bases; unmatched junction bases: 7. Germline V gene sequence: CDR1 SGHRS, CDR2 YFSETQ. CDR3 amino acids: CASSPSQGNYEQYF. Written as DNA, the CDR3 is TGCGCCAGCAGCCCATCACAGGGGAACTACGAGCAGTACTTC.

The chain joins TRBV2 to TRBJ2-2; D unresolved. The CDR3 spans 13 residues. Germline CDR1 is SNHLY and CDR2 is FYNNEI. V was trimmed by 5 bases and J by 8 bases, leaving 12 bases between them. The CDR3 loop reads CASSFGPAGELFF. Here the CDR3 DNA reads TGTGCCAGCAGTTTCGGGCCGGCAGGGGAGCTGTTTTTT.

This clone has only a few counts. V and J are TRBV2 and TRBJ2-5, with D perhaps matching TRBD2 (6 bases). Germline assignment: CDR1 SNHLY and CDR2 FYNNEI. Trimming shortened V by 6 bases and J by 2 bases, and 10 bases separated the two germline ends. CDR3 length: 13 residues. CDR3 DNA sequence: TGTGCCAGCAGGGGGGACTGGCAAGAGACCCAGTACTTC. This translates into CASRGDWQETQYF.

V usage is TRBV7-9 and J usage is TRBJ2-7; TRBD2 matches at 7 bases. CDR3 length: 16 residues. V shed 0 bases and J 5 bases; nucleotides not matched to a gene: 10. Germline assignment: CDR1 SEHNR and CDR2 FQNEAQ (reference sequence). Here the CDR3 DNA reads TGTGCCAGCAGCTTAGCTCAGTATGCGGGAGTCGACGAGCAGTACTTC. Translated: CASSLAQYAGVDEQYF.

The V and J genes are TRBV7-2 and TRBJ2-3; 9 bases align to TRBD2. The J segment lost 8 bases and the V segment lost 1 base, leaving 7 bases of the junction unmatched. The CDR3 consists of 15 residues. Germline values: CDR1 SGHTA, CDR2 FQGNSA. CDR3 loop: CASSLDTREGVTQYF. CDR3 DNA sequence: TGTGCCAGCAGCTTAGATACGCGGGAGGGCGTTACGCAGTATTTT.

This clone was found a few times. The CDR3 coding sequence is TGTGCCAGCCGGAGGGGACTAACTCCCTACGAGCAGTACTTC. It is translated as CASRRGLTPYEQYF. The chain employs TRBV6-1 and TRBJ2-7, with 7 bases aligning to TRBD2. Trimming removed 8 bases from V and 2 bases from J; junction bases left unmatched: 9. Germline V gene lookup returns CDR1 MNHNS and CDR2 SASEGT. This CDR3 comprises 14 residues.

The sample holds a few counts of this clone. This chain links TRBV19 with TRBJ1-3, with a possible D match to TRBD1 (6 bases). With 10 bases removed from V and 0 bases from J, the gap between germline ends came to 16 bases. Looked up from germline, CDR1 is LNHDA and CDR2 is SQIVND (reference sequence). This CDR3 has 15 amino acids. CDR3 protein: CATPDRSSSGNTIYF. The CDR3 region has the DNA TGTGCCACCCCAGACAGGTCTTCCTCTGGAAACACCATATATTTT.

This chain joins TRBV5-8 and TRBJ2-6; TRBD2 is a possible D gene (6 bases). The length of the CDR3 is 18 residues. V shed 4 bases and J shed 0 bases, with 17 bases lying between them. The germline V gene has CDR1 SGHTS and CDR2 YDEGEE. The chain's CDR3 is CASSAGGGDISGANVLTF. The CDR3 nucleotides read TGTGCCAGCAGCGCGGGCGGAGGGGATATCTCTGGGGCCAACGTCCTGACTTTC.

The chain carries TRBV21-1 and TRBJ2-2; no DNA check was done on the table's D call, TRBD2. TRBV21-1 is annotated as a pseudogene. The CDR3 is 17 residues long. CDR3 bases: TGTGCCAGCAGCAAAGCAGAGACTAGCGGCCCGAACGGGGAGCTGTTTTTT. It codes for CASSKAETSGPNGELFF.

The chain has TRBV12-5 and TRBJ1-1; 7 bases fit TRBD1. V shed 4 bases and J 5 bases; nucleotides not matched to a gene: 7. Germline lookup yields CDR1 LGHNT and CDR2 FRNRAP. CDR3 length equals 14 residues. The CDR3 nucleotides read TGTGCTAGTGGTTCCGGACAGGTAGGAACTGAAGCTTTCTTT. Its translation is CASGSGQVGTEAFF. The whole variable domain, filled in from reference TRBV12-5 and TRBJ1-1, reads DARVTQTPRHKVTEMGQEVTMRCQPILGHNTVFWYRQTMMQGLELLAYFRNRAPLDDSGMPKDRFSAEMPDATLATLKIQPSEPRDSAVYFCASGSGQVGTEAFFGQGTRLTVV.

The genes are TRBV30 and TRBJ1-1; 7 bases agree with TRBD1. Trimming at V came to 3 bases and at J to 2 bases, leaving 6 bases not matched to a gene. Germline loops: CDR1 GTSNPN, CDR2 SVGIG (reference sequence). The CDR3 is 14 amino acids. The CDR3 bases are TGTGCCTGGAGGGGGACAGTCTTAAACACTGAAGCTTTCTTT. Translating it yields CAWRGTVLNTEAFF. Full variable domain (remainder filled in from reference TRBV30 and TRBJ1-1): SQTIHQWPATLVQPVGSPLSLECTVEGTSNPNLYWYRQAAGRGLQLLFYSVGIGQISSEVPQNLSASRPQDRQFILSSKKLLLSDSGFYLCAWRGTVLNTEAFFGQGTRLTVV.

In its sample, this clone was seen a few times. The rearrangement links TRBV11-1 to TRBJ1-5; D unclear. This CDR3 region has 14 residues. Germline CDR1 SGHAT, CDR2 FQDESV (reference sequence). Trimming took 2 bases from V and 4 from J, leaving 9 bases between them. CDR3 bases: TGTGCCAGCAGCTTAAAGGGCTTTAATCAGCCCCAGCATTTT. This sequence encodes CASSLKGFNQPQHF.

The chain uses TRBV7-2 and TRBJ1-1; no definite D call. The CDR3 runs to 13 residues. Per germline, CDR1 SGHTA and CDR2 FQGNSA. Trimming cost V 5 bases and J 2 bases, with 9 bases left between them. The CDR3 loop reads CASSLGRNTEAFF. For the CDR3, the DNA is TGTGCCAGCAGCCTCGGACGTAACACTGAAGCTTTCTTT. Based on the CDR3 plus reference TRBV7-2 and TRBJ1-1, the full variable domain is GAGVSQSPSNKVTEKGKDVELRCDPISGHTALYWYRQSLGQGLEFLIYFQGNSAPDKSGLPSDRFSAERTGGSVSTLTIQRTQQEDSAVYLCASSLGRNTEAFFGQGTRLTVV.

The V call is TRBV6-6, the J call TRBJ2-3; 11 nucleotides agree with TRBD2. V shed 7 bases and J 5 bases; nucleotides not matched to a gene: 8. Germline assignment: CDR1 MNHNY and CDR2 SVGAGI (reference sequence). The CDR3 contains 15 residues. CDR3 nucleotide sequence: TGTGCCAGCACCGAACTAGCGGGAGCGGGAGATACGCAGTATTTT. Its translation: CASTELAGAGDTQYF.

The rearrangement uses TRBV6-1 and TRBJ1-1, with D possibly being TRBD1 (6 bases). CDR3 size: 13 residues. The V end lost 5 bases, the J end lost 4 bases, and 11 bases lay between the germline ends. CDR1 is MNHNS, CDR2 SASEGT, per germline. The chain's CDR3 is CASSKQGITEAFF. The CDR3 coding sequence is TGTGCCAGCAGTAAACAGGGAATCACTGAAGCTTTCTTT.

The V call is TRBV4-2, the J call TRBJ1-1, with D possibly TRBD1 on 6 matching bases. V was pared by 4 bases and J by 5 bases, with 14 bases between. Germline values: CDR1 LGHNA, CDR2 YNFKEQ. This CDR3 contains 14 residues. CDR3 sequence: CASSRAEGGTEAFF. In nucleotides, the CDR3 is TGTGCCAGCAGCCGAGCAGAGGGGGGTACTGAAGCTTTCTTT.

In its sample, this clone was seen once. The genes are TRBV6-6 and TRBJ2-7; D possibly corresponds to TRBD1 (6 bases). The V end was cut by 6 bases, the J end by 6 bases, with 21 bases between. Germline CDR1 MNHNY, CDR2 SVGAGI (reference sequence). The CDR3 is 15 residues long. The CDR3 spells CASSSEYRVASEQYF. CDR3 bases: TGTGCCAGCAGCTCGGAATACAGGGTGGCTTCCGAGCAGTACTTC.

This chain uses TRBV7-2 with TRBJ2-5; 7 bases align to TRBD1. Looked up from germline, CDR1 is SGHTA and CDR2 is FQGNSA. V lost 3 bases to trimming and J lost 5 bases; unmatched junction nucleotides: 6. CDR3 size: 14 residues. The CDR3 loop is CASSFNRGKETQYF. The CDR3 DNA reads as TGTGCCAGCAGCTTTAACAGGGGAAAGGAGACCCAGTACTTC.

The V and J genes are TRBV2 and TRBJ1-2, with 9 bases identical to TRBD1. This CDR3 has 14 residues. V was pared by 4 bases and J by 5 bases, with 5 bases of the junction left unmatched. Germline V gene sequence: CDR1 SNHLY, CDR2 FYNNEI. DNA of the CDR3: TGTGCCAGCAGTGCGGGACAGGGTAGTTATGGCTACACCTTC. Translated, it gives CASSAGQGSYGYTF. Supplemented by reference TRBV2 and TRBJ1-2, the full variable domain reads EPEVTQTPSHQVTQMGQEVILRCVPISNHLYFYWYRQILGQKVEFLVSFYNNEISEKSEIFDDQFSVERPDGSNFTLKIRSTKLEDSAMYFCASSAGQGSYGYTFGSGTRLTVV.

The chain couples TRBV14 to TRBJ1-3; D unresolved. Germline lookup yields CDR1 SGHDN and CDR2 FVKESK. The CDR3 is made up of 12 amino acids. Trimming stripped 6 bases from V and 2 bases from J, with 5 bases between. Here the CDR3 reads CASSLTGNTIYF. CDR3 DNA: TGTGCCAGCAGTCTAACTGGAAACACCATATATTTT. The variable domain in full, completed from reference TRBV14 and TRBJ1-3, reads EAGVTQFPSHSVIEKGQTVTLRCDPISGHDNLYWYRRVMGKEIKFLLHFVKESKQDESGMPNNRFLAERTGGTYSTLKVQPAELEDSGVYFCASSLTGNTIYFGEGSWLTVV.